Listed below are T cell receptor beta chains from one sample, sequenced in a study of lymphopenia after photon versus proton radiotherapy. Using immunoSEQ multiplex PCR, the repertoire was profiled, and TCRdb retains in-frame clones only, with some absent. The repertoire consists of around 25,000 clones, with more than 75% occurring once and the leading ten covering approximately 0.81%. Source: peripheral blood, taken from a patient treated with photon-based radiotherapy. Receptors were obtained from a woman aged 45-59 years with cholangiocarcinoma. The CDR3 runs from the conserved cysteine through the conserved F or W. D genes are given only for firm matches. Size is omitted from some rows. Given values are once, few, many or a class for expanded clones.

CDR3 protein,CDR3 DNA,D gene,J gene,V gene,clone size
CATQGTNTGELFF,TGTGCCACCCAGGGAACGAACACCGGGGAGCTGTTTTTT,NA,TRBJ2-2,TRBV7-9,NA
CASRDSRGAFTEAFF,TGTGCCAGCAGAGATTCCCGGGGGGCATTCACTGAAGCTTTCTTT,NA,TRBJ1-1,TRBV6-6,NA
CASGLVIHGDSYEQYF,TGTGCTAGTGGTTTGGTAATTCACGGAGACTCCTACGAGCAGTACTTC,NA,TRBJ2-7,TRBV12-5,NA
CASSTLQGRETQYF,TGTGCCAGCAGCACTCTCCAGGGAAGGGAGACCCAGTACTTC,NA,TRBJ2-5,TRBV7-8,NA
CASGYRGDTEAFF,TGTGCCAGCGGCTACAGGGGCGACACTGAAGCTTTCTTT,TRBD1,TRBJ1-1,TRBV9,NA
CSVEGGTSAIAYNEQFF,TGCAGCGTTGAAGGGGGGACTAGCGCAATAGCCTACAATGAGCAGTTCTTC,TRBD2,TRBJ2-1,TRBV29-1,once
CASSQQGAGNTIYF,TGTGCCAGCAGCCAACAGGGCGCTGGAAACACCATATATTTT,NA,TRBJ1-3,TRBV7-6,NA
CASSDGGTGVNLIYGYTF,TGTGCCAGCAGTGATGGGGGGACAGGGGTAAATCTGATCTATGGCTACACCTTC,TRBD1,TRBJ1-2,TRBV6-1,once
CASSYRGGYTF,TGTGCCAGCAGTTACAGGGGAGGCTACACCTTC,NA,TRBJ1-2,TRBV6-5,NA
CASSQDRVSYTF,TGTGCCAGCTCACAGGACAGGGTGAGCTACACCTTC,TRBD1,TRBJ1-2,TRBV18,NA
CASSGVGGNEQFF,TGTGCCAGTAGTGGGGTTGGGGGCAATGAGCAGTTCTTC,NA,TRBJ2-1,TRBV19,NA
CASSRTGVIEAFF,TGTGCCAGCAGCCGAACAGGTGTTATTGAAGCTTTCTTT,NA,TRBJ1-1,TRBV5-4,NA
CATAPGQAYNEQFF,TGTGCTACCGCCCCGGGACAGGCCTACAATGAGCAGTTCTTC,TRBD1,TRBJ2-1,TRBV12-5,NA
CASSRSGEQPQHF,TGTGCCAGCAGCCGCAGCGGGGAGCAGCCCCAGCATTTT,NA,TRBJ1-5,TRBV7-9,NA
CASSDEQGAYGYTF,TGCGCCAGCAGTGACGAACAGGGGGCCTATGGCTACACCTTC,TRBD1,TRBJ1-2,TRBV10-2,NA
CASSLLILAGMSNEQYF,TGTGCCAGCAGCTTGCTAATTCTAGCGGGGATGTCGAACGAGCAGTACTTC,TRBD2,TRBJ2-7,TRBV5-6,NA
CASSSQTGWYEQYF,TGTGCCAGCAGCTCCCAGACAGGCTGGTACGAGCAGTACTTC,NA,TRBJ2-7,TRBV7-2,NA
CASSSRTGEPLGTEQFF,TGTGCCAGCAGCTCCCGAACTGGGGAACCTCTAGGGACTGAGCAGTTCTTC,NA,TRBJ2-1,TRBV5-4,NA
CASSSPAGTGLAYEQYF,TGTGCCAGCAGTTCACCAGCGGGGACAGGGCTAGCCTACGAGCAGTACTTC,TRBD1,TRBJ2-7,TRBV27,NA
CASSLGPRGLNEKLFF,TGTGCCAGCAGCTTAGGCCCCAGGGGGCTCAATGAAAAACTGTTTTTT,TRBD1,TRBJ1-4,TRBV11-2,NA
CASQNYGYTF,TGTGCCAGCCAGAACTATGGCTACACCTTC,NA,TRBJ1-2,TRBV6-1,once
CASSPQGAGTGELFF,TGTGCCAGCAGTCCCCAGGGGGCTGGCACCGGGGAGCTGTTTTTT,TRBD1,TRBJ2-2,TRBV6-6,NA
CASSTGPAADYGYTF,TGTGCCAGCAGCACCGGCCCCGCAGCGGACTATGGCTACACCTTC,NA,TRBJ1-2,TRBV9,NA
CASSSGQGYTEAFF,TGTGCCAGCAGCTCGGGACAGGGGTACACTGAAGCTTTCTTT,TRBD1,TRBJ1-1,TRBV7-2,NA
CASRASGGISYGYTF,TGTGCCAGCAGAGCTTCAGGGGGAATCAGCTATGGCTACACCTTC,TRBD1,TRBJ1-2,TRBV6-5,NA
CASNGRGGDTGELFF,TGCGCCAGTAATGGTCGGGGAGGGGACACCGGGGAGCTGTTTTTT,TRBD2,TRBJ2-2,TRBV10-2,NA
CASSAGQTKETQYF,TGCGCCAGCAGCGCCGGACAGACTAAAGAGACCCAGTACTTC,NA,TRBJ2-5,TRBV5-1,few
CASSLPRDRVRYEQYF,TGTGCCAGCAGTTTACCCCGGGACAGGGTTAGATACGAGCAGTACTTC,TRBD1,TRBJ2-7,TRBV28,NA
CASGASRWGTDTQYF,TGCGCCAGCGGCGCCAGTCGATGGGGCACAGATACGCAGTATTTT,NA,TRBJ2-3,TRBV5-1,NA
CASGWTGGSGANVLTF,TGTGCTAGTGGTTGGACAGGGGGGTCTGGGGCCAACGTCCTGACTTTC,TRBD1,TRBJ2-6,TRBV12-5,NA
CASSLQSATEAFF,TGTGCCAGCAGCCTCCAATCGGCTACTGAAGCTTTCTTT,NA,TRBJ1-1,TRBV11-2,NA
CASSLIGGEETQYF,TGTGCCAGCAGCTTAATAGGCGGGGAAGAGACCCAGTACTTC,NA,TRBJ2-5,TRBV7-2,NA
CASSLFGVGPLHF,TGTGCCAGCAGTTTATTTGGGGTGGGGCCCCTCCACTTT,NA,TRBJ1-6,TRBV27,NA
CASSLLDRGLGSPNYGYTF,TGTGCCAGCAGCTTACTCGACAGGGGGCTAGGTTCGCCTAACTATGGCTACACCTTC,TRBD1,TRBJ1-2,TRBV5-6,once
CASSSTFGAGGNAYNEQFF,TGTGCCAGCAGTTCTACCTTTGGAGCGGGGGGGAATGCCTACAATGAGCAGTTCTTC,TRBD2,TRBJ2-1,TRBV13,NA
CAIRKGRTTDTQYF,TGTGCCATCAGGAAGGGACGGACCACCGATACGCAGTATTTT,NA,TRBJ2-3,TRBV10-3,NA
CASSPYGGDGYTF,TGTGCCAGCTCACCCTATGGAGGGGATGGCTACACCTTC,NA,TRBJ1-2,TRBV18,NA
CASSYRDRGPFYGYTF,TGTGCCAGCAGTTACAGGGACAGGGGACCTTTCTATGGCTACACCTTC,TRBD1,TRBJ1-2,TRBV6-5,NA
CASRATTEETQYF,TGCGCCAGCAGAGCAACTACCGAAGAGACCCAGTACTTC,NA,TRBJ2-5,TRBV5-1,NA
CASSLEGGGQPQHF,TGCGCCAGCAGCTTGGAAGGGGGTGGACAGCCCCAGCATTTT,NA,TRBJ1-5,TRBV5-1,NA
CAWSPDLNQPQHF,TGTGCCTGGAGCCCGGACCTCAATCAGCCCCAGCATTTT,NA,TRBJ1-5,TRBV30,NA
CASTPDGGSTEAFF,TGTGCCAGCACCCCGGACGGGGGGTCCACTGAAGCTTTCTTT,NA,TRBJ1-1,TRBV9,NA
CAWSRGTASGNTIYF,TGTGCCTGGAGTCGGGGGACAGCTTCTGGAAACACCATATATTTT,TRBD1,TRBJ1-3,TRBV30,NA
CASSPGQAGGYTF,TGTGCCAGCAGCCCGGGACAGGCTGGGGGCTACACCTTC,TRBD1,TRBJ1-2,TRBV28,NA
CASSFRRAGEQYF,TGTGCCAGCAGCTTCCGCAGGGCAGGCGAGCAGTACTTC,NA,TRBJ2-7,TRBV7-8,NA
CASSQDIGTQRWTEAFF,TGCGCCAGCAGCCAAGATATCGGGACACAGCGGTGGACTGAAGCTTTCTTT,NA,TRBJ1-1,TRBV4-1,NA
CASSLLDHRPGGYTF,TGTGCCAGCAGCTTGCTCGACCACAGGCCGGGGGGCTACACCTTC,NA,TRBJ1-2,TRBV5-5,NA
CASSYRRNTEAFF,TGTGCCAGCAGTTACAGGAGGAACACTGAAGCTTTCTTT,NA,TRBJ1-1,TRBV27,NA
CSADPNRVGYGYTF,TGCAGCGCGGATCCAAACAGGGTGGGCTATGGCTACACCTTC,NA,TRBJ1-2,TRBV29-1,NA
CASSYSKGQYF,TGTGCCAGCAGTTACTCGAAGGGGCAGTACTTC,NA,TRBJ2-7,TRBV6-5,NA
CAISEWDMNTEAFF,TGTGCCATCAGTGAGTGGGATATGAACACTGAAGCTTTCTTT,NA,TRBJ1-1,TRBV10-3,NA
CASTGTASTYEQYF,TGTGCCAGCACCGGGACTGCCTCCACCTACGAGCAGTACTTC,NA,TRBJ2-7,TRBV7-2,once
CASASGGGFQETQYF,TGTGCCAGCGCCTCCGGCGGGGGGTTCCAAGAGACCCAGTACTTC,TRBD2,TRBJ2-5,TRBV6-6,NA
CAISRQVYSGNTIYF,TGTGCCATCAGCAGACAGGTCTACTCTGGAAACACCATATATTTT,NA,TRBJ1-3,TRBV10-3,NA
CASSLDPGPNTEAFF,TGTGCCAGCAGCTTGGACCCAGGCCCGAACACTGAAGCTTTCTTT,NA,TRBJ1-1,TRBV5-6,NA
CASSPGQVAYEQYF,TGTGCCAGTAGTCCCGGACAGGTGGCCTACGAGCAGTACTTC,TRBD1,TRBJ2-7,TRBV19,NA
CASSLSGYTEAFF,TGTGCCAGCAGCCTCTCAGGATACACTGAAGCTTTCTTT,NA,TRBJ1-1,TRBV16,NA
CASSLSHNDGYTF,TGTGCCAGCAGTTTATCCCACAACGATGGCTACACCTTC,NA,TRBJ1-2,TRBV27,NA
CASSPTTGSYEQYF,TGTGCCAGCAGCCCAACCACAGGGTCCTACGAGCAGTACTTC,NA,TRBJ2-7,TRBV11-3,NA
CASSWEGSRANEKLFF,TGCGCCAGCAGCTGGGAAGGGTCTAGGGCTAATGAAAAACTGTTTTTT,NA,TRBJ1-4,TRBV5-1,NA